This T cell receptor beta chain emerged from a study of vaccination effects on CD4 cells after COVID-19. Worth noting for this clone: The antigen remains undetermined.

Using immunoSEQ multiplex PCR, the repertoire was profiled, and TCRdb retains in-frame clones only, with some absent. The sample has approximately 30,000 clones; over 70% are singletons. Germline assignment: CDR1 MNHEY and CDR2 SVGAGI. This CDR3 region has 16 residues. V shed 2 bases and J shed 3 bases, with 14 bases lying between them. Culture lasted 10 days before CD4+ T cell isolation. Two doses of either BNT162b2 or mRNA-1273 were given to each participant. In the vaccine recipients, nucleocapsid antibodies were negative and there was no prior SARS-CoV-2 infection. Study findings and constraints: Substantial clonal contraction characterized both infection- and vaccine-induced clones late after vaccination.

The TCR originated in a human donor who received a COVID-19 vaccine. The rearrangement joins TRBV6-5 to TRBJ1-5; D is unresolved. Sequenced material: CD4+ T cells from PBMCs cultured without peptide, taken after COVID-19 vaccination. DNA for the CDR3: TGTGCCAGCAGTTACCCGAGGTCCATACTCAATCAGCCCCAGCATTTT. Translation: CASSYPRSILNQPQHF.